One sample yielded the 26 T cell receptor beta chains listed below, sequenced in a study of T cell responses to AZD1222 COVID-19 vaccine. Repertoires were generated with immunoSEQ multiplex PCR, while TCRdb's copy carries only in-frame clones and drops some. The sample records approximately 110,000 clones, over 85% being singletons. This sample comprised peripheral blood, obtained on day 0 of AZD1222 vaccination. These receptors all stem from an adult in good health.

DNA of the CDR3: TGCGCCAGCAGCTCAATGGGGACTAGCCCACAAGAGACCCAGTACTTC. Its protein product is CASSSMGTSPQETQYF. The chain links TRBV5-1 to TRBJ2-5; the match to TRBD2 covers 9 bases. With 3 bases clipped from V and 2 bases from J, the junction kept 8 bases outside the gene matches. Germline V gene lookup returns CDR1 SGHRS and CDR2 YFSETQ. This CDR3 is 16 amino acids long.

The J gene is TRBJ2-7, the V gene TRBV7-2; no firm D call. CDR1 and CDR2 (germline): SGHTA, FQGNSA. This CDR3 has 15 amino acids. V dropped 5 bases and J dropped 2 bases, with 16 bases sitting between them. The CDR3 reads CASSPSVTGTYEQYF. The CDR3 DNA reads TGTGCCAGCAGCCCCTCGGTCACCGGAACCTACGAGCAGTACTTC.

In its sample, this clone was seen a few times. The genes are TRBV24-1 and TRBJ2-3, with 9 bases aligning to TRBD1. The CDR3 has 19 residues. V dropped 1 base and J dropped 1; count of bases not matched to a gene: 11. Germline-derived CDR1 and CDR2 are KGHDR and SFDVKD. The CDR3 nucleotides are TGTGCCACCAGTGATTTCTCAACCGACAGGGGGGGTTGCACAGATACGCAGTATTTT. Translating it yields CATSDFSTDRGGCTDTQYF.

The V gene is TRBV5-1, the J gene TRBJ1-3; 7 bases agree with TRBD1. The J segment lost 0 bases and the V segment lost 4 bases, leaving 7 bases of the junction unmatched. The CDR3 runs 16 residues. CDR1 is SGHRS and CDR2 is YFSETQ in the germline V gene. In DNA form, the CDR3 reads TGCGCCAGCAGCCCAGGGACAGCTACCTCTGGAAACACCATATATTTT. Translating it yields CASSPGTATSGNTIYF.

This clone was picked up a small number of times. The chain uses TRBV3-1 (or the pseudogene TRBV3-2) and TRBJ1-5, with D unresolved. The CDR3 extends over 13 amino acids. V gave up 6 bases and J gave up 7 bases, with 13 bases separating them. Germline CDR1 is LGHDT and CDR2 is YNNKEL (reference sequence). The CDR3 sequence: CASSFQAGQPQHF. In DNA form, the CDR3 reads TGTGCCAGCAGTTTTCAGGCGGGCCAGCCCCAGCATTTT.

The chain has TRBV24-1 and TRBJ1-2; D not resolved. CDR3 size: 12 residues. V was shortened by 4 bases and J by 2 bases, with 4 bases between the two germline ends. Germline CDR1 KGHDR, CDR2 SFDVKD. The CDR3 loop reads CATSDWNYGYTF. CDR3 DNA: TGTGCCACCAGTGACTGGAACTATGGCTACACCTTC.

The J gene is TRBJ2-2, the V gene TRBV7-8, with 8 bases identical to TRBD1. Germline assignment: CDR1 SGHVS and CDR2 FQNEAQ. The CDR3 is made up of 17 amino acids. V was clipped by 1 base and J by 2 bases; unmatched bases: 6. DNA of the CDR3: TGTGCCAGCAGCTTAGTTGGCGGACAGGGTAACACCGGGGAGCTGTTTTTT. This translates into CASSLVGGQGNTGELFF.

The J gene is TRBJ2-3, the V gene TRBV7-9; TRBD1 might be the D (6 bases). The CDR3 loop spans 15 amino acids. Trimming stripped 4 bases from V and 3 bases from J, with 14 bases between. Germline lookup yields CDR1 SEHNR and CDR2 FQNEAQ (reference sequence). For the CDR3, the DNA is TGTGCCAGCAGCTCCAATGGGGGCCGGACAGATACGCAGTATTTT. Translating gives CASSSNGGRTDTQYF. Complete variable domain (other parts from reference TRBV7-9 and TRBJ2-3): DTGVSQNPRHKITKRGQNVTFRCDPISEHNRLYWYRQTLGQGPEFLTYFQNEAQLEKSRLLSDRFSAERPKGSFSTLEIQRTEQGDSAMYLCASSSNGGRTDTQYFGPGTRLTVL.

Here the CDR3 reads CASSLDLYSGNTIYF. In DNA form, the CDR3 reads TGTGCCAGCAGTTTGGACTTATACTCTGGAAACACCATATATTTT. This chain links TRBV28 with TRBJ1-3; D is unresolved. CDR1 MDHEN and CDR2 SYDVKM come from the germline V gene. The ends were cut back, 3 bases at V and 0 bases at J, with 9 bases in the middle. The CDR3 totals 15 residues. The variable domain in full, completed from reference TRBV28 and TRBJ1-3, reads DVKVTQSSRYLVKRTGEKVFLECVQDMDHENMFWYRQDPGLGLRLIYFSYDVKMKEKGDIPEGYSVSREKKERFSLILESASTNQTSMYLCASSLDLYSGNTIYFGEGSWLTVV.

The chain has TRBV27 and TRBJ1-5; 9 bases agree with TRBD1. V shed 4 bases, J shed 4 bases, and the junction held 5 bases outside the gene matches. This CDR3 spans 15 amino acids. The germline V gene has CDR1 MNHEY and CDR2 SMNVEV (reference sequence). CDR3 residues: CASSSRTGANQPQHF. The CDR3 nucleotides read TGTGCCAGCAGTTCCCGGACAGGGGCGAATCAGCCCCAGCATTTT.

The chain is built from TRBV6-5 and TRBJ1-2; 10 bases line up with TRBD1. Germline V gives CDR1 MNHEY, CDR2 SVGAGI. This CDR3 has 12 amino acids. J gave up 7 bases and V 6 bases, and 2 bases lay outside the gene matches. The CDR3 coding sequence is TGTGCCAGCAGAGGACAGGGGGTTGGCTACACCTTC. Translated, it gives CASRGQGVGYTF.

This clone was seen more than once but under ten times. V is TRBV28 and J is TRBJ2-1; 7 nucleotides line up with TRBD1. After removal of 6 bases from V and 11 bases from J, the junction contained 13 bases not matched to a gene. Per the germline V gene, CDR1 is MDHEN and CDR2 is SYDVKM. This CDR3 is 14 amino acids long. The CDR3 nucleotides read TGTGCCAGCAGGACCCCGGGACAGTTAAGGAAGCAGTTCTTC. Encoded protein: CASRTPGQLRKQFF.

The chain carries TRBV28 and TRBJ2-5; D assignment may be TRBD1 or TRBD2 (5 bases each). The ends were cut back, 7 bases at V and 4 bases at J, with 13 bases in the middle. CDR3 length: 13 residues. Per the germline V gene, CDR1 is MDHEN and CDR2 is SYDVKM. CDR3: CASTSGAGETQYF. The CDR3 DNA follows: TGTGCCAGCACCTCCGGGGCCGGAGAGACCCAGTACTTC. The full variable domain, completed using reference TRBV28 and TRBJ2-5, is DVKVTQSSRYLVKRTGEKVFLECVQDMDHENMFWYRQDPGLGLRLIYFSYDVKMKEKGDIPEGYSVSREKKERFSLILESASTNQTSMYLCASTSGAGETQYFGPGTRLLVL.

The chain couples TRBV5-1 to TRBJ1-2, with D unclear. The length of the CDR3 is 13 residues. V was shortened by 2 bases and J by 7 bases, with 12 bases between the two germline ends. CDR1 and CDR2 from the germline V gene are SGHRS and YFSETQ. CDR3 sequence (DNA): TGCGCCAGCAGCTTTAACAGCCAAGGTGGCTACACCTTC. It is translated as CASSFNSQGGYTF.

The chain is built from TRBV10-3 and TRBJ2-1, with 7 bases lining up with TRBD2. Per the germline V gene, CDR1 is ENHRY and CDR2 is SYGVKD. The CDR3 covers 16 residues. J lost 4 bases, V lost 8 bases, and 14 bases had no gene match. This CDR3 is CAIGDPGGQSYNEQFF. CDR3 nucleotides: TGTGCCATCGGCGACCCGGGAGGTCAAAGTTACAATGAGCAGTTCTTC.

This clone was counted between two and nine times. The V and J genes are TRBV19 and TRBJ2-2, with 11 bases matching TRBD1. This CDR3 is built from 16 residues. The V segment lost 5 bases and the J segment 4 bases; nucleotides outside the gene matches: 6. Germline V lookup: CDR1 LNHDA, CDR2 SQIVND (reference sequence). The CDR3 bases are TGTGCCAGTAGTGTAGGACAGGGGGCTGGCACCGGGGAGCTGTTTTTT. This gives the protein CASSVGQGAGTGELFF.

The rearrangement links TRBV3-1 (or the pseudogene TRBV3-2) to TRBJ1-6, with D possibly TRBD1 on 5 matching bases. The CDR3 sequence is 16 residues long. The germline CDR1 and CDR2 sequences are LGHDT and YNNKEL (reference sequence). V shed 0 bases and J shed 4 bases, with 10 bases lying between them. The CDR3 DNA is TGTGCCAGCAGCCAAGATCAGGGCTTTTATAATTCACCCCTCCACTTT. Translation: CASSQDQGFYNSPLHF.

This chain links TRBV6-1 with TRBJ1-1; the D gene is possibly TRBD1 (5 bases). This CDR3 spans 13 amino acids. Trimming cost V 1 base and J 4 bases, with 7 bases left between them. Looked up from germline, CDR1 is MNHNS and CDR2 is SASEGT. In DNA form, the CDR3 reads TGTGCCAGCAGTGAAGAGACAGTCACTGAAGCTTTCTTT. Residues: CASSEETVTEAFF.

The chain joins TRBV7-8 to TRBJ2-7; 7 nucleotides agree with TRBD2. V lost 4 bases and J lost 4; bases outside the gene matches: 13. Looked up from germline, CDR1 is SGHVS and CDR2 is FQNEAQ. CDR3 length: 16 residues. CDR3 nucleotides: TGTGCCAGCAGCTACGCCAATCCGACAGCGGGGTACGAGCAGTACTTC. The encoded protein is CASSYANPTAGYEQYF.

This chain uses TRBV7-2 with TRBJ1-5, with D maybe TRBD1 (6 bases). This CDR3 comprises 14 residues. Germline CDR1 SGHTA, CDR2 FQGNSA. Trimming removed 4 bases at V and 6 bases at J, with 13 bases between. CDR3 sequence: CASSSLGGGQPQHF. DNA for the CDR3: TGTGCCAGCAGCTCCCTAGGGGGGGGTCAGCCCCAGCATTTT. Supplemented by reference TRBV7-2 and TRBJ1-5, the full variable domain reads GAGVSQSPSNKVTEKGKDVELRCDPISGHTALYWYRQSLGQGLEFLIYFQGNSAPDKSGLPSDRFSAERTGGSVSTLTIQRTQQEDSAVYLCASSSLGGGQPQHFGDGTRLSIL.

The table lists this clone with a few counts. In DNA form, the CDR3 reads TGTGCTAGTGGTCCGAGACAGTTTTCCGGCTACACCTTC. It codes for CASGPRQFSGYTF. The rearrangement links TRBV12-5 to TRBJ1-2; possible D gene TRBD1, 5 bases. The germline gives CDR1 LGHNT, CDR2 FRNRAP. The CDR3 is 13 amino acids. V dropped 5 bases and J dropped 8 bases, with 15 bases sitting between them.

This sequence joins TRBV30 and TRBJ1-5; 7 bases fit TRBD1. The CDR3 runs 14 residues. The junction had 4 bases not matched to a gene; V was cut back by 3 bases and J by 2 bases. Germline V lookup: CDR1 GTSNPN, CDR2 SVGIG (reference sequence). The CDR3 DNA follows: TGTGCCTGGAGCGACGACAGGGGCAATCAGCCCCAGCATTTT. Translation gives CAWSDDRGNQPQHF.

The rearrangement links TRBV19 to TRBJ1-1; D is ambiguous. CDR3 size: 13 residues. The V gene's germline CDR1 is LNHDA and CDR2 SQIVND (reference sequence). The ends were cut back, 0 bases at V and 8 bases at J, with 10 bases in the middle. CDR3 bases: TGTGCCAGTAGTATAGATCGTAGAGTCGAAGCTTTCTTT. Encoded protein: CASSIDRRVEAFF. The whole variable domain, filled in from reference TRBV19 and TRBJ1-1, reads DGGITQSPKYLFRKEGQNVTLSCEQNLNHDAMYWYRQDPGQGLRLIYYSQIVNDFQKGDIAEGYSVSREKKESFPLTVTSAQKNPTAFYLCASSIDRRVEAFFGQGTRLTVV.

CDR3 sequence (DNA): TGTGCCAGCAGTTCCTACAGGGGGGGGTATGGCTACACCTTC. Encoded protein: CASSSYRGGYGYTF. The chain has TRBV6-5 and TRBJ1-2, with 8 bases identical to TRBD1. V lost 4 bases to trimming and J lost 5 bases; unmatched junction nucleotides: 6. Germline CDR1 and CDR2: MNHEY and SVGAGI. The length of the CDR3 is 14 residues.

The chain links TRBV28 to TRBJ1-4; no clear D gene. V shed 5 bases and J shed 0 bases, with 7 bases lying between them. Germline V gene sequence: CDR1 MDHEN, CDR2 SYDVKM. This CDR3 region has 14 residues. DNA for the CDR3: TGTGCCAGCAGTCAACAGTCAACTAATGAAAAACTGTTTTTT. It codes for CASSQQSTNEKLFF.

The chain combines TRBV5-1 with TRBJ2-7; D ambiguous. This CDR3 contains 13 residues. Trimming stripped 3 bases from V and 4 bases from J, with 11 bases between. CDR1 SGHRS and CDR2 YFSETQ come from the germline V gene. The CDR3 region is CASSSSSWYEQYF. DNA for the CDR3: TGCGCCAGCAGCTCTTCTAGTTGGTACGAGCAGTACTTC.